Detailed here is one T cell receptor (beta chain). Its antigen is still unknown. Donor samples were obtained from healthy Caucasian individuals from Russia, aged 6 to 90. The sample comes from a study of blood T cells in healthy people across ages. General study points: Reliance upon unsorted PBMCs precluded definitive naive versus antigen-experienced comparison.

The authors ran a second PCR of about 6 to 11 cycles using a sample-barcoded 5' primer and a J-beta primer mix. Carrying 12 random nucleotides, a template-switch adaptor labeled each individual cDNA molecule. TCRdb called the 5' RACE reads again in MiXCR, with one record for every CDR3 protein. The sample has hundreds of thousands of distinct CDR3 sequences; around 20% are singletons. The CDR3 has 11 residues. Trimming took off 7 bases at V and 7 bases at J, with 10 bases between the two ends. The receptor was derived from a man between 65 and 80 years old in good health. The chain uses TRBV12-3 or TRBV12-4 and TRBJ1-2; D is unresolved. The sample comprised blood. The CDR3, as DNA: TGTGCCAGCAACCTCGACGGTGGCTACACCTTC. Protein product: CASNLDGGYTF.